These 23 T cell receptor beta chains share one sample of origin, sequenced in a study of identifying expanded T cells in peripheral blood. This table comes from immunoSEQ multiplex PCR, and its TCRdb copy is limited to in-frame clones, with some not included. This table has 81,000 or so clones, 84% appearing once. The material sequenced was blood. The source is a person aged 18 to 75 in good health.

The gene calls are TRBV2 and TRBJ2-1, with TRBD2 identical over 16 bases. The CDR3 runs 17 residues. The trim removed 4 bases at V and 4 bases at J, leaving 4 bases unmatched. Germline values: CDR1 SNHLY, CDR2 FYNNEI. CDR3 region: CASSGGTSGRDYNEQFF. The CDR3 DNA sequence: TGTGCCAGCAGTGGAGGGACTAGCGGGAGGGATTACAATGAGCAGTTCTTC.

This clone was counted only a few times. The chain combines TRBV7-8 with TRBJ1-2, with D unresolved. CDR1 SGHVS and CDR2 FQNEAQ come from the germline V gene. This CDR3 is 15 amino acids long. Trimming cost V 0 bases and J 2 bases, with 10 bases left between them. This CDR3 reads CASSLAIGLNYGYTF. The CDR3 DNA reads as TGTGCCAGCAGCTTAGCGATCGGATTGAACTATGGCTACACCTTC.

The chain links TRBV7-6 to TRBJ1-2; 8 bases line up with TRBD1. Germline CDR1 and CDR2: SGHVS and FNYEAQ. The ends lost 5 bases at V and 4 bases at J; junction bases unmatched: 15. The CDR3 consists of 17 residues. CDR3 in DNA: TGTGCCAGCAGCCTCGAACAGGGGGAACTGATGTTCTATGGCTACACCTTC. It translates to CASSLEQGELMFYGYTF.

The chain couples TRBV6-4 to TRBJ2-7; 11 bases match TRBD1. V trimming: 5 bases; J trimming: 5 bases; junction bases outside the gene matches: 11. Germline-derived CDR1 and CDR2 are MRHNA and SNTAGT. CDR3 length: 16 amino acids. CDR3 region: CASSWTGGASMDEQYF. DNA of the CDR3: TGTGCCAGCAGTTGGACAGGGGGCGCGAGCATGGACGAGCAGTACTTC.

The gene calls are TRBV6-1 and TRBJ1-1; D remains unclear. CDR1 and CDR2 from the germline V gene are MNHNS and SASEGT. The ends were cut back, 10 bases at V and 2 bases at J, with 14 bases in the middle. CDR3 size: 13 residues. The CDR3 nucleotides are TGTGCCACCCCGGATCGCTTTAACACTGAAGCTTTCTTT. Translation gives CATPDRFNTEAFF.

A word on this clone: One end of the junction does not line up with germline, which may come from a read error. This sequence joins TRBV12-5 and TRBJ1-4; possibly TRBD1 for D (5 bases). CDR1 and CDR2 (germline): LGHNT, FRNRAP. The CDR3 is made up of 12 amino acids. The CDR3 is CASGLPFKGLSF. CDR3 in DNA: TGTGCTAGTGGTTTGCCGTTCAAGGGGCTGAGTTTT.

The chain combines TRBV13 with TRBJ2-7, with 12 bases that match TRBD1. The CDR3 covers 16 residues. V lost 2 bases, J lost 4 bases, and 6 bases stayed unmatched. CDR1 and CDR2 from the germline V gene are PRHDT and FYEKMQ (reference sequence). CDR3 nucleotides: TGTGCCAGCAGCTTAACCGGGACAGGGGGCGGATACGAGCAGTACTTC. Protein sequence: CASSLTGTGGGYEQYF.

CDR3 region: CASSFRREGEKLFF. The DNA for the CDR3 is TGTGCCAGCAGTTTTAGGAGGGAAGGAGAAAAACTGTTTTTT. The chain recombines TRBV27 with TRBJ1-4; D unresolved. The V end lost 3 bases, the J end lost 8 bases, and 13 bases lay between the germline ends. Per the germline V gene, CDR1 is MNHEY and CDR2 is SMNVEV (reference sequence). CDR3 length: 14 residues.

The rearrangement uses TRBV19 and TRBJ2-3; no reliable D call. The germline V gene has CDR1 LNHDA and CDR2 SQIVND (reference sequence). Trimming took off 0 bases at V and 0 bases at J, with 4 bases between the two ends. This CDR3 has 14 residues. The CDR3 protein is CASSIDPSTDTQYF. The DNA of the CDR3 is TGTGCCAGTAGTATAGACCCCAGCACAGATACGCAGTATTTT.

CDR3: CASRWGSGNTIYF. CDR3 sequence (DNA): TGTGCCAGCAGGTGGGGATCTGGAAACACCATATATTTT. The chain combines TRBV28 with TRBJ1-3; D remains unclear. This CDR3 is 13 amino acids long. Germline assignment: CDR1 MDHEN and CDR2 SYDVKM. The ends were cut back, 6 bases at V and 1 base at J, with 7 bases in the middle.

This clone appeared a few times. V and J are TRBV6-5 and TRBJ2-2; possibly TRBD1 or TRBD2 for D (7 bases each). Germline lookup yields CDR1 MNHEY and CDR2 SVGAGI. Trimming shortened V by 2 bases and J by 8 bases, and 15 bases separated the two germline ends. The CDR3 spans 15 residues. CDR3 nucleotide sequence: TGTGCCAGCAGTTACGGGGAGGGGGCGTCTGGGGAGCTGTTTTTT. It yields the protein CASSYGEGASGELFF.

The rearrangement links TRBV6-5 to TRBJ2-5; maybe TRBD1 (6 bases). Between the trimmed V and J ends, which lost 10 bases and 2 bases, there was a span of 14 bases. Germline V gene data show CDR1 as MNHEY and CDR2 as SVGAGI. There are 13 residues in the CDR3. CDR3 residues: CATTQGLQETQYF. The CDR3 DNA follows: TGTGCCACCACCCAGGGGTTACAAGAGACCCAGTACTTC.

The chain couples TRBV6-5 to TRBJ2-7, with 8 positions matching TRBD2. This CDR3 is 15 amino acids long. Looked up from germline, CDR1 is MNHEY and CDR2 is SVGAGI. V lost 4 bases and J lost 2; bases outside the gene matches: 7. The CDR3 sequence is CASSSLAGTAYEQYF. The CDR3 bases are TGTGCCAGCAGTTCCCTAGCGGGCACCGCCTACGAGCAGTACTTC.

The chain combines TRBV7-2 with TRBJ1-2; D might be TRBD1 (5 bases). The germline CDR1 and CDR2 sequences are SGHTA and FQGNSA. Trimming stripped 5 bases from V and 4 bases from J, with 14 bases between. The CDR3 spans 14 residues. CDR3 DNA sequence: TGTGCCAGCAGCACCCGGGACCTGGTCTATGGCTACACCTTC. Its protein is CASSTRDLVYGYTF.

This clone was counted a single time. The rearrangement links TRBV2 to TRBJ2-3; D is possibly TRBD1 (5 bases). This CDR3 has 14 residues. Looked up from germline, CDR1 is SNHLY and CDR2 is FYNNEI. The germline V and J ends were trimmed by 6 bases and 0 bases, with 10 bases remaining between them. Here the CDR3 reads CASSLDSSTDTQYF. The CDR3 region has the DNA TGTGCCAGCAGCCTCGACAGTAGCACAGATACGCAGTATTTT.

The rearrangement uses TRBV28 and TRBJ1-4; 7 nucleotides agree with TRBD1. The V gene end was trimmed by 5 bases and the J gene end by 11 bases; junction bases not matched to a gene: 23. The CDR3 is 18 amino acids. CDR1 and CDR2 (germline): MDHEN, SYDVKM. In DNA form, the CDR3 reads TGTGCCAGCAGTGGGTTCCTGGGCAGGGGGGGCTCGAATGGGAAACTGTTTTTT. Amino acids: CASSGFLGRGGSNGKLFF.

In DNA, the CDR3 is TGTGCCAGCAGCTCGAGGACCAACTATGGCTACACCTTC. This gives the protein CASSSRTNYGYTF. The V call is TRBV7-8, the J call TRBJ1-2; D gene ambiguous. CDR1 is SGHVS, CDR2 FQNEAQ, per germline. The germline V and J ends were trimmed by 4 bases and 2 bases, with 8 bases remaining between them. This CDR3 has 13 amino acids. Using reference TRBV7-8 and TRBJ1-2 for the parts outside the CDR3, the full variable domain is GAGVSQSPRYKVAKRGQDVALRCDPISGHVSLFWYQQALGQGPEFLTYFQNEAQLDKSGLPSDRFFAERPEGSVSTLKIQRTQQEDSAVYLCASSSRTNYGYTFGSGTRLTVV.

The chain is built from TRBV19 and TRBJ1-5, with D maybe TRBD1 (5 bases). Germline V gives CDR1 LNHDA, CDR2 SQIVND (reference sequence). The germline V and J ends were trimmed by 3 bases and 1 base, with 10 bases remaining between them. CDR3 size: 15 residues. CDR3 residues: CASSIQGGSNQPQHF. The CDR3 coding sequence is TGTGCCAGTAGTATTCAGGGTGGAAGCAATCAGCCCCAGCATTTT.

The genes are TRBV6-5 and TRBJ2-7, with TRBD2 as a possible D gene (5 bases). The V end lost 9 bases, the J end lost 0 bases, and 18 bases lay between the germline ends. The germline V gene has CDR1 MNHEY and CDR2 SVGAGI. This CDR3 contains 15 residues. The CDR3 DNA reads as TGTGCCAGTTACCCCAGTCCGGGGAGCTCCTACGAGCAGTACTTC. Residues: CASYPSPGSSYEQYF.

In DNA, the CDR3 is TGTGCCAGCCGGGGGGAAGCGGGAGATCCCTCCTACAATGAGCAGTTCTTC. It translates to CASRGEAGDPSYNEQFF. J is TRBJ2-1 and V is TRBV25-1; TRBD2 aligns across 8 bases. CDR1 and CDR2 (germline): MGHDK, SYGVNS. V shed 8 bases and J 0 bases; nucleotides not matched to a gene: 12. The CDR3 covers 17 residues.

The chain couples TRBV18 to TRBJ1-4; D possibly corresponds to TRBD1 (6 bases). CDR1 is KGHSH, CDR2 LQKENI, per germline. The CDR3 totals 15 residues. V lost 2 bases and J 2 bases, leaving 9 bases between the germline ends. CDR3 in amino acids: CASSPSGATNEKLFF. The DNA of the CDR3 is TGTGCCAGCTCACCATCAGGGGCCACTAATGAAAAACTGTTTTTT.

This clone was seen just once. The CDR3 region has the DNA TGCAGCGTCGCGAGGGGGGCCGGGGATGAAAAACTGTTTTTT. It is translated as CSVARGAGDEKLFF. The V and J genes are TRBV29-1 and TRBJ1-4; possibly TRBD1 for D (6 bases). Per the germline V gene, CDR1 is SQVTM and CDR2 is ANQGSEA. V was shortened by 6 bases and J by 6 bases, with 17 bases between the two germline ends. This CDR3 is built from 14 residues.

The chain joins TRBV4-1 to TRBJ2-1; 13 bases are shared with TRBD2. Germline V lookup: CDR1 MGHRA, CDR2 YSYEKL. The CDR3 has 16 amino acids. V was clipped by 4 bases and J by 2 bases; unmatched bases: 2. The CDR3 sequence: CASSLLAGGPYNEQFF. CDR3 DNA: TGCGCCAGCAGCCTACTAGCGGGAGGGCCCTACAATGAGCAGTTCTTC.